What follows is one T cell receptor beta chain and its context. After removal of 0 bases from V and 5 bases from J, the junction contained 3 bases not matched to a gene. The CDR3 sequence is 15 residues long. Germline V lookup: CDR1 SGHTA, CDR2 FQGNSA. The sample is drawn from a study of blood T cell repertoires in COVID-19. This table comes from immunoSEQ multiplex PCR, and its TCRdb copy is limited to in-frame clones, with some not included. Of over 130,000 clones listed, 70% to 90% were seen once; the top ten hold 9.5% to 12%. The clonotype originates from a woman over 75 with acute or convalescent COVID-19. This rearrangement joins TRBV7-2 to TRBJ1-2; 10 bases match TRBD1. The material sequenced was peripheral blood. CDR3 sequence: CASSLARTGGYGYTF. For the CDR3, the DNA is TGTGCCAGCAGCTTAGCGCGGACAGGGGGTTATGGCTACACCTTC.